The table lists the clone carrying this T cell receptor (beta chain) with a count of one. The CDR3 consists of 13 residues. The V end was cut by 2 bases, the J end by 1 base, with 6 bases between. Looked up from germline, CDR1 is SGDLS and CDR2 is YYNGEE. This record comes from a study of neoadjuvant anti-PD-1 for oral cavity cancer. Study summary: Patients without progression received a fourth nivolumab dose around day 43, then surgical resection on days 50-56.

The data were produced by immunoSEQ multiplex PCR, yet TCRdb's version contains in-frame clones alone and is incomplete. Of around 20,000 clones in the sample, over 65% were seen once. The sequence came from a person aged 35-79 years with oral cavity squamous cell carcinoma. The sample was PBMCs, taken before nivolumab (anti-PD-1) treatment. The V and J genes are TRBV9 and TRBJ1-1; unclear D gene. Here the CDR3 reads CASSVGPNTEAFF. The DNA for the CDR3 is TGTGCCAGCAGCGTTGGCCCGAACACTGAAGCTTTCTTT.